The 6 T cell receptor beta chains below come from one sample, sequenced in a study of OX40 agonist ivuxolimab in advanced cancers. The library relied on the immunoSEQ multiplex PCR assay. Entries here come from immuneACCESS through TCRdb and include only in-frame sequences with V and J called. Some clones fail to appear in such tables; in the studies checked, an unresolved V gene covers under half of the shortfall, and the cause of the remainder is unknown. A total of approximately 73,000 clones appear in this sample, 86% of them only once. The ten largest clones represent approximately 3% of the sample. The input for sequencing was CD4+ or CD8+ T cells sorted from blood, taken in a trial of the OX40 agonist ivuxolimab. Every receptor here comes from an adult with an advanced solid tumor such as melanoma, head and neck, liver or kidney cancer.

In its sample, this clone was seen a few times. The chain is built from TRBV4-2 and TRBJ2-3, with 10 nucleotides matching TRBD2. The CDR3 totals 17 residues. V dropped 0 bases and J dropped 4; count of bases not matched to a gene: 7. The V gene's germline CDR1 is LGHNA and CDR2 YNFKEQ. For the CDR3, the DNA is TGTGCCAGCAGCCAAGATGGGCCAGCGGGGGGGGCAGATACGCAGTATTTT. Translation gives CASSQDGPAGGADTQYF.

This chain uses TRBV5-5 with TRBJ2-6; tentatively, D is TRBD2 (5 bases). Germline CDR1 is SGHKS and CDR2 is YYEKEE (reference sequence). The CDR3 has 19 residues. V was shortened by 0 bases and J by 1 base, with 17 bases between the two germline ends. The CDR3 nucleotides read TGTGCCAGCAGCTTGGACGGGGTCACCACAAAGTCTGGGGCCAACGTCCTGACTTTC. Protein sequence: CASSLDGVTTKSGANVLTF.

This chain connects TRBV6-1 to TRBJ1-5, with 8 bases that match TRBD1. J lost 7 bases, V lost 2 bases, and 7 bases had no gene match. CDR1 is MNHNS, CDR2 SASEGT, per germline. The CDR3 has 15 residues. CDR3 DNA sequence: TGTGCCAGCAGTGAACCAGGGGGCGCAGGACAGCCCCAGCATTTT. Translated: CASSEPGGAGQPQHF.

The rearrangement joins TRBV18 to TRBJ2-1, with D possibly TRBD1 on 6 matching bases. CDR1 KGHSH and CDR2 LQKENI come from the germline V gene. V was trimmed by 3 bases and J by 6 bases, leaving 18 bases between them. This CDR3 is 16 amino acids long. CDR3 protein: CASSPYNDRLGNEQFF. CDR3 bases: TGTGCCAGCTCACCCTATAATGACAGGCTGGGCAATGAGCAGTTCTTC.

The chain recombines TRBV9 with TRBJ1-1; tentative D call: TRBD1 (5 bases). The CDR3 loop spans 15 amino acids. Germline assignment: CDR1 SGDLS and CDR2 YYNGEE. V gave up 0 bases and J gave up 5 bases, with 14 bases separating them. The CDR3 loop is CASSVEAGRLTEAFF. Here the CDR3 DNA reads TGTGCCAGCAGCGTAGAGGCAGGGAGACTTACTGAAGCTTTCTTT.

This clone showed up just once. This chain connects TRBV10-2 to TRBJ1-4; 10 bases line up with TRBD1. CDR3 length equals 13 residues. CDR1 and CDR2 from the germline V gene are WSHSY and SAAADI. J lost 6 bases, V lost 6 bases, and 1 base had no gene match. The CDR3 coding sequence is TGCGCCAGCAGCGGGACAGGGGATGAAAAACTGTTTTTT. It is translated as CASSGTGDEKLFF.